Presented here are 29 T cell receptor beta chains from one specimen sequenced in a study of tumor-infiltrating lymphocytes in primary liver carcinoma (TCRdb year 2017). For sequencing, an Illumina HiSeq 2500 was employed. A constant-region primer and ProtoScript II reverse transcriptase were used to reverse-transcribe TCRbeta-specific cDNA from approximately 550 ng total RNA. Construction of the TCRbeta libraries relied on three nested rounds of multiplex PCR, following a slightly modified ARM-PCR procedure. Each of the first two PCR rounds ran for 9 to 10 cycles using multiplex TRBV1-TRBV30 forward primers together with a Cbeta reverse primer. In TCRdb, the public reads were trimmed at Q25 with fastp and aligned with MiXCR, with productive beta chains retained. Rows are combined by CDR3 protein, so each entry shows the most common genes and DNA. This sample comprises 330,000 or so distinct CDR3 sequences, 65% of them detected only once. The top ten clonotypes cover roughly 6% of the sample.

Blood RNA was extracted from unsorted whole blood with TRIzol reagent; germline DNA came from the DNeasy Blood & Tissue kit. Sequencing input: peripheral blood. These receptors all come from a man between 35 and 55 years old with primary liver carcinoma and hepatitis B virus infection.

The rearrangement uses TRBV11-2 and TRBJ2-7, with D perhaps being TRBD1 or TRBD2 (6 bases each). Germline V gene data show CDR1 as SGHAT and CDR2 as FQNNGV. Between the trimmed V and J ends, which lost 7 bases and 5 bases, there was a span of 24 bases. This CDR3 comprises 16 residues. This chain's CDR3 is CASNQRRRGHSDEQYF. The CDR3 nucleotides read TGTGCCAGCAACCAGAGGCGACGGGGGCATTCGGACGAGCAGTACTTC.

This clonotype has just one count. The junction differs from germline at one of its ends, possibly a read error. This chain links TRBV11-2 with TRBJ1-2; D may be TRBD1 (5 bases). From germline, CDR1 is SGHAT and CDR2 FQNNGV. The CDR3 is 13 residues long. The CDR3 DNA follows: TGTGCCGGCAGCTTAGCAGGGAGTGGTGGCTTCACCTTC. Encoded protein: CAGSLAGSGGFTF.

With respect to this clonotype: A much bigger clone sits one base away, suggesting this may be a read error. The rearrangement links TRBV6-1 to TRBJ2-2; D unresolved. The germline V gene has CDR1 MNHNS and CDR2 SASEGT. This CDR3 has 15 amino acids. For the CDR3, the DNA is TGTACCAGCAGCTACGAAAATACGAACACCGGGGAGCTGTTTTTT. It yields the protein CTSSYENTNTGELFF.

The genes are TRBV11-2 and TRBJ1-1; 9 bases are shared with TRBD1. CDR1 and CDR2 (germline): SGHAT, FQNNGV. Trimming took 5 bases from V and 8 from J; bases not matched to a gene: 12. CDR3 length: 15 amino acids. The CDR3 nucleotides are TGTGCCAGCAGCCCCTGTACAGGGGGCCTTTCGGAAGCTTTCTTT. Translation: CASSPCTGGLSEAFF.

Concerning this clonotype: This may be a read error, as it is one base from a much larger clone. CDR3 nucleotides: TGCAGCGTTGGCCTCGCGAGAGTCCCCTACGAGCAGTACTTC. This translates into CSVGLARVPYEQYF. The V call is TRBV29-1, the J call TRBJ2-7; D gene ambiguous. The length of the CDR3 is 14 residues. V lost 4 bases and J 2 bases, leaving 15 bases between the germline ends. CDR1 and CDR2 from the germline V gene are SQVTM and ANQGSEA.

This chain's CDR3 is CAWSSSGYEQFF. The DNA for the CDR3 is TGTGCCTGGAGTTCTAGCGGTTATGAGCAGTTCTTC. V and J are TRBV30 and TRBJ2-1; TRBD2 agrees at 7 bases. The CDR3 has 12 residues. V was clipped by 2 bases and J by 8 bases; unmatched bases: 3. CDR1 and CDR2 (germline): GTSNPN, SVGIG (reference sequence). Combining the CDR3 with reference TRBV30 and TRBJ2-1 gives the whole variable domain SQTIHQWPATLVQPVGSPLSLECTVEGTSNPNLYWYRQAAGRGLQLLFYSVGIGQISSEVPQNLSASRPQDRQFILSSKKLLLSDSGFYLCAWSSSGYEQFFGPGTRLTVL.

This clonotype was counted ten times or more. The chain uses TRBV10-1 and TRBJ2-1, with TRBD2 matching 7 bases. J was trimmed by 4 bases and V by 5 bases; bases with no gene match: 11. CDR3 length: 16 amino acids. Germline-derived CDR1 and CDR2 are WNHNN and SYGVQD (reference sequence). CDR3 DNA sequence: TGCGCCAGCAGTACGGGCCGAGCGGGACCATACAATGAGCAGTTCTTC. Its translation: CASSTGRAGPYNEQFF.

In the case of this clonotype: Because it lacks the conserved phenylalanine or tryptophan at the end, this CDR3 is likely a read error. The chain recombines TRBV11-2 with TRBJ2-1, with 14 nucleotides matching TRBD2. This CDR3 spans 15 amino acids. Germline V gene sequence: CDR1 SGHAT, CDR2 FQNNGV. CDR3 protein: CASSMGLAGVYEQFL. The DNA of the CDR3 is TGTGCCAGCAGCATGGGACTAGCGGGAGTATATGAACAGTTCTTA.

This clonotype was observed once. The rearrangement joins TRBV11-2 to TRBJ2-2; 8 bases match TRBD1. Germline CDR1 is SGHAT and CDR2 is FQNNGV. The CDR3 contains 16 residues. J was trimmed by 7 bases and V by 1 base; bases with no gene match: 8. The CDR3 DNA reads TGTGCCAGCAGCTTAGTATCCGGACAGGGCGGCGGGGAGCTGTTTTTT. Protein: CASSLVSGQGGGELFF. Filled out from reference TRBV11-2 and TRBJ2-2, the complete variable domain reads EAGVAQSPRYKIIEKRQSVAFWCNPISGHATLYWYQQILGQGPKLLIQFQNNGVVDDSQLPKDRFSAERLKGVDSTLKIQPAKLEDSAVYLCASSLVSGQGGGELFFGEGSRLTVL.

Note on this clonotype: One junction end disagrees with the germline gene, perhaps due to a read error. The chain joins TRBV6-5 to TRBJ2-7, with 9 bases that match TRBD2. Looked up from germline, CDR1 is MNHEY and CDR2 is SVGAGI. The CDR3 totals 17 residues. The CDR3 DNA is TGTGCCAACAGTAGTGGGACTAGCCCTTCAGGTCGACACGAGCAGTACTTC. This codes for CANSSGTSPSGRHEQYF.

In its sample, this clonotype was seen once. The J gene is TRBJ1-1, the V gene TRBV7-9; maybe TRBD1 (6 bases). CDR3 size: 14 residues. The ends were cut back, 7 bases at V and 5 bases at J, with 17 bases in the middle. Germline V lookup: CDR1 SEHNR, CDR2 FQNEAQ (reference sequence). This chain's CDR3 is CASTLRAGETEAFF. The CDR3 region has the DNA TGTGCCAGCACCCTAAGAGCAGGGGAGACTGAAGCTTTCTTT. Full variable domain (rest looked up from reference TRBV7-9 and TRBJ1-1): DTGVSQNPRHKITKRGQNVTFRCDPISEHNRLYWYRQTLGQGPEFLTYFQNEAQLEKSRLLSDRFSAERPKGSFSTLEIQRTEQGDSAMYLCASTLRAGETEAFFGQGTRLTVV.

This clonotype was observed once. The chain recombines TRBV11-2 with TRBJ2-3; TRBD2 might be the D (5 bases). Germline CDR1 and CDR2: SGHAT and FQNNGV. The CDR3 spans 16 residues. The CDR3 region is CAISLGGARSTDTQYF. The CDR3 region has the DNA TGTGCTATCAGCTTAGGAGGTGCTAGAAGCACAGATACGCAGTATTTT.

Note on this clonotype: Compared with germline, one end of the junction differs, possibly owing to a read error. Written as DNA, the CDR3 is TGCAGAGTTGGGGAGGCCAAAAACATTCAGTACTTC. Its protein product is CRVGEAKNIQYF. The chain employs TRBV29-1 and TRBJ2-4; D possibly corresponds to TRBD2 (5 bases). Germline assignment: CDR1 SQVTM and CDR2 ANQGSEA. The CDR3 covers 12 residues.

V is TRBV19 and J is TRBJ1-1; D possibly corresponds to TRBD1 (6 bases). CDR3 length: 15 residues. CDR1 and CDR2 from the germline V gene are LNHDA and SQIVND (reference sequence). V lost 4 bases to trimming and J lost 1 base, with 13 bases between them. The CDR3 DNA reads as TGTGCCAGTAGTACAAACCAGGGGACGAACACTGAAGCTTTCTTT. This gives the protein CASSTNQGTNTEAFF.

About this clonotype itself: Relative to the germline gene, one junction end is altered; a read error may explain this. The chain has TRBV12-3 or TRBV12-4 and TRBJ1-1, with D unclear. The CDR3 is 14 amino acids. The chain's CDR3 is CTSRYRLLNTEAFF. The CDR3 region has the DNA TGTACCAGCCGTTATAGGCTATTGAACACTGAAGCTTTCTTT.

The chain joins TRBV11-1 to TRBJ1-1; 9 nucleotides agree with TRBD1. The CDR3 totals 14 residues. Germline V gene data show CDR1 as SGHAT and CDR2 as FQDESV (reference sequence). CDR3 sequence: CESSSGQGNTEAFF. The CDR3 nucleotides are TGTGAAAGCAGCTCGGGACAGGGGAACACTGAAGCTTTCTTT. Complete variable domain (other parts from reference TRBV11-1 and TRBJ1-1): EAEVAQSPRYKITEKSQAVAFWCDPISGHATLYWYRQILGQGPELLVQFQDESVVDDSQLPKDRFSAERLKGVDSTLKIQPAELGDSAMYLCESSSGQGNTEAFFGQGTRLTVV.

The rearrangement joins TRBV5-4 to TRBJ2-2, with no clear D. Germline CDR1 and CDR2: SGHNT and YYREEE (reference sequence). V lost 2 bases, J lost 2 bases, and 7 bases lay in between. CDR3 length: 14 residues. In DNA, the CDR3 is TGTGCCAGCAGCTTCCGACTTAACACCGGGGAGCTGTTTTTT. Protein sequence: CASSFRLNTGELFF.

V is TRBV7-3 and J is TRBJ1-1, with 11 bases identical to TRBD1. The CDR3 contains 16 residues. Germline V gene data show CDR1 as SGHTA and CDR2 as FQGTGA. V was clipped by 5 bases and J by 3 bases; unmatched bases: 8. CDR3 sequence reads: CASSPGQGAAYTEAFF. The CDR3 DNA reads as TGTGCCAGCAGCCCCGGACAGGGGGCAGCGTACACTGAAGCTTTCTTT.

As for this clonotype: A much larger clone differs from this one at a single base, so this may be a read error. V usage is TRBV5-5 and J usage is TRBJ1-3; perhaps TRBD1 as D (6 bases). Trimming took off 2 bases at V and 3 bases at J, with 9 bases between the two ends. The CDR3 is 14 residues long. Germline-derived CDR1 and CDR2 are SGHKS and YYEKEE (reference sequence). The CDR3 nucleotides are TGTGCCAGCAGCTTCCCAGGGGTTGGAAACACCATATATTTT. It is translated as CASSFPGVGNTIYF.

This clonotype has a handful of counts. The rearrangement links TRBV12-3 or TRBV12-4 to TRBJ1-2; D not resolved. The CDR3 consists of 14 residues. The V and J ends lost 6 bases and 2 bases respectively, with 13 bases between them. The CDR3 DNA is TGTGCCAGCAGAGAGGGCCGATTGAACTATGGCTACACCTTC. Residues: CASREGRLNYGYTF.

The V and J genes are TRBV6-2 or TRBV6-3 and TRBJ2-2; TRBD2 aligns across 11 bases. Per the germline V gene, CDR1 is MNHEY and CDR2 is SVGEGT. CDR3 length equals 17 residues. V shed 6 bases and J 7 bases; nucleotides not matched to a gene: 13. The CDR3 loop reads CASSAQLAGEDIGELFF. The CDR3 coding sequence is TGTGCCAGCAGCGCACAACTAGCGGGAGAGGACATCGGGGAGCTGTTTTTT.

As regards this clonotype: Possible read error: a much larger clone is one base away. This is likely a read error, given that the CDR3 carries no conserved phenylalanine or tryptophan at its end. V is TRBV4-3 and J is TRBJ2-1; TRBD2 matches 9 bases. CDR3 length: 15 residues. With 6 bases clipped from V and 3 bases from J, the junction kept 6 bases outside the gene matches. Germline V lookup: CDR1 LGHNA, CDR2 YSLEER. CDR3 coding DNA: TGCGCCAGCAGGGAGGGACTAGCAGACTACAATGAGCAGTTCTCC. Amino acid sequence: CASREGLADYNEQFS.

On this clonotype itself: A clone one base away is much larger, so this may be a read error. CDR3 sequence (DNA): TGTGCCAGCTGGGCTAGCGGGAATCCATACGAGCAGTACTTC. It yields the protein CASWASGNPYEQYF. The chain is built from TRBV5-6 and TRBJ2-7; 9 bases agree with TRBD2. The CDR3 runs 14 residues. The V and J ends lost 7 bases and 4 bases, in that order; junction bases with no gene match: 9. Per the germline V gene, CDR1 is SGHDT and CDR2 is YYEEEE.

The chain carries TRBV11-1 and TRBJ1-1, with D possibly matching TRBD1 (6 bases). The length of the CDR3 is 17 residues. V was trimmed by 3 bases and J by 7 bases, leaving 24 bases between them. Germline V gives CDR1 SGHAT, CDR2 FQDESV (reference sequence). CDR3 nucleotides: TGTGCCAGCAGCTTTCAGGGGCCAGCGCTAATGGGCAATGAAGCTTTCTTT. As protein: CASSFQGPALMGNEAFF.

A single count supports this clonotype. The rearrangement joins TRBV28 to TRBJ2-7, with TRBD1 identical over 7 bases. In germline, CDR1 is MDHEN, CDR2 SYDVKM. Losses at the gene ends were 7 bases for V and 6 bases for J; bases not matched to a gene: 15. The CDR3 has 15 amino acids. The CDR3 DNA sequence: TGTGCCAGCAATGTTTTCTCGGGACAGAAATTCGAGCAGTACTTC. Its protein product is CASNVFSGQKFEQYF.

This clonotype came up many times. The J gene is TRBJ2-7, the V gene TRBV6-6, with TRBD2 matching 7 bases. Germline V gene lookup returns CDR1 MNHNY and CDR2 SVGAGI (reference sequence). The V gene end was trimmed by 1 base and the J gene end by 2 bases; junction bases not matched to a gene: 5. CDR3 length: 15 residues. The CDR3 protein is CASSYLSSGTYEQYF. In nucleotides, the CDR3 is TGTGCCAGCAGTTACTTGTCCAGCGGGACCTACGAGCAGTACTTC.

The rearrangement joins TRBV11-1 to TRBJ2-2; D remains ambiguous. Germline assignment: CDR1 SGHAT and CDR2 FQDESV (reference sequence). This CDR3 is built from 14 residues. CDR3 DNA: TGTACCACCGAGGAACCCTGGGATACCGGGGAGCTGTTTTTT. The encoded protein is CTTEEPWDTGELFF.

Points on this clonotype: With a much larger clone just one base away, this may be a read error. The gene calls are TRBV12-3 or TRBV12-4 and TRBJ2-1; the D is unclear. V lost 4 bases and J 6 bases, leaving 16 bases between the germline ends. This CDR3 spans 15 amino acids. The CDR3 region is CASSSSVVPINEQFF. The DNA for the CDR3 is TGTGCCAGCAGTTCCTCGGTCGTCCCCATCAATGAGCAGTTCTTC.

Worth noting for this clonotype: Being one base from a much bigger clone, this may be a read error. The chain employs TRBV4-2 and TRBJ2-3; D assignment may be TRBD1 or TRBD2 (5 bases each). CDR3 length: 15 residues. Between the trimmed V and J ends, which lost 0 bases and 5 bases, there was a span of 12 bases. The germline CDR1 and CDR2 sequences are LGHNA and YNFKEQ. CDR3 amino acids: CASSQERDQGDTQYF. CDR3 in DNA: TGTGCCAGCAGCCAAGAACGGGACCAGGGAGATACGCAGTATTTT.